Listed below are T cell receptor beta chains from one sample, sequenced in a study of vaccination and CD4 T cells after COVID-19. Antigen specificity for these receptors is unknown. TCRdb fed the PCR reads into MiXCR, producing one record per CDR3 protein. The repertoire includes about 20,000 distinct CDR3 sequences, roughly 30% of them detected once, and about 2.8% sits in the top ten. Source: CD4+ T cells from blood, cultured in vitro, taken about 7 months after SARS-CoV-2 vaccination. The receptors were sampled from a human donor who had recovered from COVID-19. The CDR3 runs from the conserved cysteine through the conserved F or W. The D gene is left open where the match is weak. Size values are once, few and many counts, or a class for expanded clones, and some rows have none.

V	J	D	length	size	DNA	CDR3
TRBV28	TRBJ2-1	-	15	few	TGTGCCAGCAATGATCATGGGGAGACCGACAATGAGCAGTTCTTC	CASNDHGETDNEQFF
TRBV7-7	TRBJ2-5	TRBD2	15	few	TGTGCTAGCAGCTTAGGCGGGACTAGGGGAGAGACCCAGTACTTC	CASSLGGTRGETQYF
TRBV19	TRBJ1-2	TRBD1	12	-	TGTGCCAGCGAGCGACAGGGTAATGGCTACACCTTC	CASERQGNGYTF
TRBV28	TRBJ2-3	-	13	-	TGTGCCAGCAGTAAGGGGTACGCAGATACGCAGTATTTT	CASSKGYADTQYF
TRBV25-1	TRBJ1-2	-	14	few	TGTGCCAGCAGTGATTACGCCATAAGCGGGGGCTACACCTTC	CASSDYAISGGYTF
TRBV19	TRBJ1-2	-	14	few	TGTGCCAGTAGTATGGCGGCAGTTCACTATGGCTACACCTTC	CASSMAAVHYGYTF
TRBV6-4	TRBJ2-1	TRBD2	16	-	TGTGCCAGCAGTGACCGGACTAGCGGGACATACAATGAGCAGTTCTTC	CASSDRTSGTYNEQFF
TRBV7-9	TRBJ2-3	-	15	-	TGTGCCAGCAGCCCAGGTACCCTAGCCACAGATACGCAGTATTTT	CASSPGTLATDTQYF
TRBV19	TRBJ2-6	-	13	-	TGTGCCAGTAGTACCCAGGGGGCCAACGTCCTGACTTTC	CASSTQGANVLTF
TRBV7-3	TRBJ2-2	-	14	few	TGTGCCAGCAGCCCCCGGGTTGCCACCGGGGAGCTGTTTTTT	CASSPRVATGELFF
TRBV6-2/TRBV6-3	TRBJ2-3	-	11	-	TGTGCCAGCAGCCGCACAGATACGCAGTATTTT	CASSRTDTQYF
TRBV20-1	TRBJ1-5	-	14	few	TGCAGTGCTAGTCTGCACAGGGGCAATCAGCCCCAGCATTTT	CSASLHRGNQPQHF
TRBV6-1	TRBJ2-3	-	15	-	TGTGCCAGCAGTGTGCTAGCGCCCAGCACGGATACGCAGTATTTT	CASSVLAPSTDTQYF
TRBV19	TRBJ1-2	-	14	few	TGTGCCAGTAGTATATCCGACAGAGGATATGGCTACACCTTC	CASSISDRGYGYTF
TRBV6-2/TRBV6-3	TRBJ2-3	-	21	-	TGTGCCAGCAGCCGCTTATGGGAGGCATGGGAGGTGTTGACTAATGTGAATACGCAGTATTTT	CASSRLWEAWEVLTNVNTQYF
TRBV19	TRBJ2-3	-	17	-	TGTGCCAGTAGTATGGTTGGGGGGGCCCAGCACACAGATACGCAGTATTTT	CASSMVGGAQHTDTQYF
TRBV7-2	TRBJ2-5	-	14	-	TGTGCCAGCAGCTTAGCGGGTAGGGGAAAGACCCAGTACTTC	CASSLAGRGKTQYF
TRBV20-1	TRBJ2-7	TRBD1	15	-	TGCAGTGCTAGAGATTCCGACAGGGGGCTTTACGAGCAGTACTTC	CSARDSDRGLYEQYF
TRBV12-3/TRBV12-4	TRBJ1-1	-	11	few	TGTGCCAGCAGAAAGGGCACTGAAGCTTTCTTT	CASRKGTEAFF
TRBV24-1	TRBJ2-5	-	16	few	TGTGCCACCAGTGCTACCGGGACACTAGCCAAAGAGACCCAGTACTTC	CATSATGTLAKETQYF
TRBV10-2	TRBJ2-5	TRBD1	12	-	TGCGCCAGCCGACAGGGGGCTGAGACCCAGTACTTC	CASRQGAETQYF
TRBV7-3	TRBJ2-3	TRBD1	13	few	TGTGCCAGCAGCTTACACAGGGGCGATACGCAGTATTTT	CASSLHRGDTQYF
TRBV7-9	TRBJ1-6	-	15	medium-sized	TGTGCCAGCAGCCCTCTTTCAGGGAATAATTCACCCCTCCACTTT	CASSPLSGNNSPLHF
TRBV7-6	TRBJ1-5	-	13	few	TGTGCCAGCAGCGCACAAACAGGTCAGCCCCAGCATTTT	CASSAQTGQPQHF
TRBV6-5	TRBJ2-1	TRBD2	14	-	TGTGCCAGCAGATACGTAGCGGGAGTGGATGAGCAGTTCTTC	CASRYVAGVDEQFF
TRBV7-2	TRBJ1-4	-	16	-	TGTGCCAGCAGCACCGACCCAGGGCTAGCTAATGAAAAACTGTTTTTT	CASSTDPGLANEKLFF
TRBV5-1	TRBJ1-1	-	14	-	TGCGCCAGCAGCTTGGTGGCGGTGAACACTGAAGCTTTCTTT	CASSLVAVNTEAFF
TRBV20-1	TRBJ1-6	-	13	few	TGCAGTGCTAGTCGGGGGAGGAATTCACCCCTCCACTTT	CSASRGRNSPLHF
TRBV5-6	TRBJ2-1	-	15	-	TGTGCCAGCACTCCCCGATTCTACAGGGTCAATGAGCATTTCTTC	CASTPRFYRVNEHFF